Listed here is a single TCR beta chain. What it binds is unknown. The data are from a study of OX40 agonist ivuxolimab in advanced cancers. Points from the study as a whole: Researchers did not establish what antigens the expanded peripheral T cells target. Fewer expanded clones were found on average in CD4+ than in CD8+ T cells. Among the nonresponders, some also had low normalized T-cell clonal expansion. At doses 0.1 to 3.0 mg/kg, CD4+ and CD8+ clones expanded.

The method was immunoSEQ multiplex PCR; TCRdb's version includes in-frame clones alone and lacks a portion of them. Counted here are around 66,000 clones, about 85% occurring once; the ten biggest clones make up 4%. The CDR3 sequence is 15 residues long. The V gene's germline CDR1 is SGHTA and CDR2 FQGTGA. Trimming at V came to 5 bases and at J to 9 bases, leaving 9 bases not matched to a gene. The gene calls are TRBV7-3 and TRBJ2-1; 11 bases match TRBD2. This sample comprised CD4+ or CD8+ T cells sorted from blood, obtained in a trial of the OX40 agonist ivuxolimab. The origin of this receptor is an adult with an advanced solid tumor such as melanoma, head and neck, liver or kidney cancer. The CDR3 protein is CASSEVLAGVGEQFF. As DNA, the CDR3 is TGTGCCAGCAGCGAGGTACTAGCGGGGGTAGGTGAGCAGTTCTTC.